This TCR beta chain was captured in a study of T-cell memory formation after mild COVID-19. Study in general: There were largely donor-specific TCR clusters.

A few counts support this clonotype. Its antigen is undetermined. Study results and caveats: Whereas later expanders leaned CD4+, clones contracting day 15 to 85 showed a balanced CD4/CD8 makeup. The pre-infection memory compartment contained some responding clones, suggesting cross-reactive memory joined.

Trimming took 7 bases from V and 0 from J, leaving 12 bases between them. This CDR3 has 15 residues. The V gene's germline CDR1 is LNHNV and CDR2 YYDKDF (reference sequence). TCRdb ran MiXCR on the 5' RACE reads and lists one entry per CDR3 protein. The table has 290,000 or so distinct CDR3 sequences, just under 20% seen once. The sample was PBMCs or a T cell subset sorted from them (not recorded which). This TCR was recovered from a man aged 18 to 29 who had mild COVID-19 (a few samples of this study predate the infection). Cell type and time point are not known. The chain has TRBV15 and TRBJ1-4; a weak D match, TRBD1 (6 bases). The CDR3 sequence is CATKRQAATNEKLFF. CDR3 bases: TGTGCCACCAAGAGACAGGCCGCAACTAATGAAAAACTGTTTTTT.